Presented here are 23 T cell receptor beta chains from one specimen sequenced in a study of T-cell memory formation after mild COVID-19. TCRdb re-called the 5' RACE reads with MiXCR, one entry per CDR3 protein. Of roughly 300,000 distinct CDR3 sequences listed, 7% to 10% are singletons. Source material: PBMCs or a T cell subset sorted from them (not recorded which). The receptors were gathered from a man aged 18 to 30 who had mild COVID-19 (a few samples of this study predate the infection). Cell type and time point are not known.

This clonotype was picked up many times. V usage is TRBV10-2 and J usage is TRBJ2-5, with a weak D call TRBD1 (5 bases). Germline CDR1 WSHSY, CDR2 SAAADI. The CDR3 runs to 13 residues. Trimming cost V 5 bases and J 5 bases, with 12 bases left between them. CDR3 in DNA: TGCGCCAGCAGTTCCGACAGTAGGGAGACCCAGTACTTC. Protein: CASSSDSRETQYF.

In this sample, this clonotype turned up a few times. The chain couples TRBV7-2 to TRBJ2-7; 7 bases align to TRBD1. V lost 5 bases and J lost 1; bases outside the gene matches: 5. CDR1 and CDR2 (germline): SGHTA, FQGNSA. The CDR3 consists of 14 residues. The chain's CDR3 is CASSQWTGSYEQYF. As DNA, the CDR3 is TGTGCCAGCAGCCAATGGACAGGTTCCTACGAGCAGTACTTC. The full variable domain, completed using reference TRBV7-2 and TRBJ2-7, is GAGVSQSPSNKVTEKGKDVELRCDPISGHTALYWYRQSLGQGLEFLIYFQGNSAPDKSGLPSDRFSAERTGGSVSTLTIQRTQQEDSAVYLCASSQWTGSYEQYFGPGTRLTVT.

Only a few counts were recorded for this clonotype. The chain has TRBV7-6 and TRBJ2-3; TRBD2 agrees at 9 bases. V shed 3 bases and J 4 bases; nucleotides not matched to a gene: 5. CDR1 SGHVS and CDR2 FNYEAQ come from the germline V gene. The CDR3 loop spans 15 amino acids. The CDR3 loop is CASSFAGGAADTQYF. CDR3 DNA: TGTGCCAGCAGCTTCGCGGGGGGGGCAGCAGATACGCAGTATTTT.

As DNA, the CDR3 is TGTGCCAGCAGCCAGATAGCGGGAGCGAACACCGGGGAGCTGTTTTTT. This gives the protein CASSQIAGANTGELFF. The chain carries TRBV3-1 and TRBJ2-2; 9 bases match TRBD2. The length of the CDR3 is 16 residues. CDR1 and CDR2 from the germline V gene are LGHDT and YNNKEL (reference sequence). V lost 3 bases, J lost 0 bases, and 2 bases stayed unmatched.

This clonotype has only a few counts. The chain's CDR3 is CASTGAYEQYV. The CDR3 DNA reads TGTGCCAGCACGGGGGCCTACGAGCAGTACGTC. The gene calls are TRBV6-1 and TRBJ2-7, with a possible D match to TRBD2 (6 bases). The V and J ends lost 7 bases and 2 bases respectively, with 6 bases between them. The CDR3 spans 11 residues. Looked up from germline, CDR1 is MNHNS and CDR2 is SASEGT.

V gene TRBV28 combines with J gene TRBJ2-7; no definite D call. Germline V gives CDR1 MDHEN, CDR2 SYDVKM. V dropped 8 bases and J dropped 0 bases, with 11 bases sitting between them. The CDR3 has 13 amino acids. The CDR3 DNA sequence: TGTGCCAGCCTCTCGGGCTCCTCCTACGAGCAGTACTTC. Protein product: CASLSGSSYEQYF.

The chain recombines TRBV10-3 with TRBJ1-4; D gene uncertain. The CDR3 has 15 amino acids. V lost 3 bases, J lost 4 bases, and 12 bases lay in between. CDR1 and CDR2 (germline): ENHRY, SYGVKD. DNA for the CDR3: TGTGCCATCAGTGATTGGGCAGGCAATAATGAAAAACTGTTTTTT. Its translation: CAISDWAGNNEKLFF.

This clonotype has just a few counts. This chain links TRBV7-9 with TRBJ2-5; tentative D call: TRBD1 (5 bases). Germline V CDR1 and CDR2: SEHNR, FQNEAQ (reference sequence). Trimming removed 5 bases at V and 6 bases at J, with 22 bases between. The CDR3 is 16 amino acids. Here the CDR3 reads CASSPTDSLRVQTQYF. As DNA, the CDR3 is TGTGCCAGCAGCCCAACTGACAGTCTGCGCGTTCAGACCCAGTACTTC.

In its sample, this clonotype was seen a few times. The chain has TRBV5-1 and TRBJ1-4; 10 positions match TRBD1. The CDR3 is 15 residues long. Germline values: CDR1 SGHRS, CDR2 YFSETQ. V lost 4 bases, J lost 6 bases, and 6 bases stayed unmatched. The CDR3 region is CASSDSGTGDEKLFF. The CDR3 coding sequence is TGCGCCAGCAGCGACTCCGGGACAGGGGATGAAAAACTGTTTTTT.

This clonotype is labeled as large. This sequence joins TRBV7-6 and TRBJ2-3; no definite D call. The germline CDR1 and CDR2 sequences are SGHVS and FNYEAQ. CDR3 length: 13 residues. Trimming removed 4 bases at V and 0 bases at J, with 5 bases between. The CDR3 nucleotides are TGTGCCAGCAGCTACACTAGCACAGATACGCAGTATTTT. This codes for CASSYTSTDTQYF.

The chain has TRBV5-4 and TRBJ2-5; possibly TRBD1 for D (6 bases). V shed 0 bases and J shed 5 bases, with 14 bases lying between them. Per germline, CDR1 SGHNT and CDR2 YYREEE (reference sequence). This CDR3 has 15 amino acids. CDR3: CASSLDWGPGETQYF. The CDR3 DNA sequence: TGTGCCAGCAGCTTGGACTGGGGGCCGGGGGAGACCCAGTACTTC.

This clonotype was seen many times. The chain combines TRBV7-2 with TRBJ2-3; 8 bases fit TRBD2. CDR3 size: 17 residues. After removal of 5 bases from V and 2 bases from J, the junction contained 12 bases not matched to a gene. Per the germline V gene, CDR1 is SGHTA and CDR2 is FQGNSA. The CDR3 protein is CASSPLSGAGNTDTQYF. CDR3 in DNA: TGTGCCAGCAGCCCACTTAGCGGGGCGGGGAACACAGATACGCAGTATTTT.

The V gene is TRBV6-5, the J gene TRBJ1-2, with D maybe TRBD1 (5 bases). The length of the CDR3 is 13 residues. V was pared by 5 bases and J by 8 bases, with 15 bases between. CDR1 is MNHEY and CDR2 is SVGAGI in the germline V gene. CDR3 nucleotide sequence: TGTGCCAGCAGTCAAACAGGCCTTCGGGGCTACACCTTC. Amino acid sequence: CASSQTGLRGYTF.

The chain has TRBV5-1 and TRBJ2-5, with D maybe TRBD2 (6 bases). Germline V lookup: CDR1 SGHRS, CDR2 YFSETQ. This CDR3 spans 14 amino acids. V lost 3 bases, J lost 9 bases, and 18 bases lay in between. The chain's CDR3 is CASSSDVWGGPQYF. The CDR3 DNA reads as TGCGCCAGCAGCTCCGATGTATGGGGAGGTCCCCAGTACTTC. The entire variable domain, with the rest obtained from reference TRBV5-1 and TRBJ2-5, is as follows: KAGVTQTPRYLIKTRGQQVTLSCSPISGHRSVSWYQQTPGQGLQFLFEYFSETQRNKGNFPGRFSGRQFSNSRSEMNVSTLELGDSALYLCASSSDVWGGPQYFGPGTRLLVL.

The table lists this clonotype with a few counts. The CDR3 DNA reads TGCGCCAGCAGCTTACCCAGGGGAGGGGACGAGCAGTACTTC. Translation gives CASSLPRGGDEQYF. This rearrangement joins TRBV5-1 to TRBJ2-7; perhaps TRBD2 as D (7 bases). Germline V gives CDR1 SGHRS, CDR2 YFSETQ. Trimming cost V 2 bases and J 5 bases, with 14 bases left between them. This CDR3 comprises 14 residues.

Many counts were recorded for this clonotype. The J gene is TRBJ2-5, the V gene TRBV28, with D hard to call. Germline CDR1 and CDR2: MDHEN and SYDVKM. V lost 7 bases, J lost 5 bases, and 11 bases lay in between. CDR3 size: 12 residues. This CDR3 is CASKPPLETQYF. For the CDR3, the DNA is TGTGCCAGCAAACCGCCTTTGGAGACCCAGTACTTC.

This clonotype was observed many times. The chain combines TRBV3-1 with TRBJ2-1; possible D gene TRBD1, 6 bases. This CDR3 contains 17 residues. Germline assignment: CDR1 LGHDT and CDR2 YNNKEL (reference sequence). Trimming took 1 base from V and 7 from J, leaving 20 bases between them. The CDR3 DNA reads as TGTGCCAGCAGCCAAGTGAGCGGCAGGGGTGCGAGAAATGAGCAGTTCTTC. Its translation: CASSQVSGRGARNEQFF.

This clonotype was seen a handful of times. The chain couples TRBV14 to TRBJ2-1; the D is unclear. Germline assignment: CDR1 SGHDN and CDR2 FVKESK. V dropped 1 base and J dropped 0 bases, with 10 bases sitting between them. The CDR3 covers 16 residues. This CDR3 reads CASSQVGGSSYNEQFF. The DNA for the CDR3 is TGTGCCAGCAGCCAAGTGGGCGGTAGCTCCTACAATGAGCAGTTCTTC.

The chain recombines TRBV15 with TRBJ2-4; a weak D match, TRBD2 (7 bases). The CDR3 spans 15 residues. CDR1 and CDR2 from the germline V gene are LNHNV and YYDKDF (reference sequence). V was pared by 8 bases and J by 7 bases, with 21 bases between. CDR3 loop: CATRSRGASGNIQYF. The CDR3 DNA reads as TGTGCCACCCGGAGCCGGGGGGCCTCCGGGAACATTCAGTACTTC. The variable domain in full, with the rest retrieved from reference TRBV15 and TRBJ2-4, is DAMVIQNPRYQVTQFGKPVTLSCSQTLNHNVMYWYQQKSSQAPKLLFHYYDKDFNNEADTPDNFQSRRPNTSFCFLDIRSPGLGDTAMYLCATRSRGASGNIQYFGAGTRLSVL.

This clonotype was seen ten or more times. This chain joins TRBV15 and TRBJ1-1, with TRBD1 matching 9 bases. The V gene's germline CDR1 is LNHNV and CDR2 YYDKDF (reference sequence). V gave up 5 bases and J gave up 5 bases; unmatched junction bases: 6. The CDR3 length is 14 residues. The CDR3 coding sequence is TGTGCCACCAGCGTCGACAGGGGGAGGACTGAAGCTTTCTTT. It codes for CATSVDRGRTEAFF.

This clonotype was counted a few times. J is TRBJ1-5 and V is TRBV4-3, with D possibly matching TRBD1 (5 bases). V was shortened by 5 bases and J by 3 bases, with 11 bases between the two germline ends. There are 14 residues in the CDR3. CDR1 is LGHNA, CDR2 YSLEER, per germline. The CDR3: CASSAGGINQPQHF. Here the CDR3 DNA reads TGCGCCAGCAGCGCGGGGGGGATCAATCAGCCCCAGCATTTT.

This chain joins TRBV14 and TRBJ1-5; D is unresolved. The germline V and J ends were trimmed by 0 bases and 0 bases, with 9 bases remaining between them. Germline lookup yields CDR1 SGHDN and CDR2 FVKESK. This CDR3 comprises 16 residues. The CDR3 sequence: CASSQEREYSNQPQHF. CDR3 in DNA: TGTGCCAGCAGCCAAGAAAGAGAATATAGCAATCAGCCCCAGCATTTT.

This clonotype was detected only once. This chain uses TRBV7-2 with TRBJ1-4, with D possibly being TRBD1 (6 bases). There are 14 residues in the CDR3. Germline V gives CDR1 SGHTA, CDR2 FQGNSA. V shed 1 base and J shed 8 bases, with 11 bases lying between them. This chain's CDR3 is CASSLGGAGEKLFF. The CDR3 coding sequence is TGTGCCAGCAGCTTAGGGGGGGCTGGGGAAAAACTGTTTTTT.